Listed below are T cell receptor beta chains from one sample, sequenced in a study of T cells after posttransplantation cyclophosphamide. Measured with immunoSEQ multiplex PCR; TCRdb has only the in-frame clones, and not every one. This sample carries roughly 4,000 clones, none of them present only once. The sample in question was PBMCs, obtained after allogeneic stem cell transplant with posttransplant cyclophosphamide. The receptors come from a female patient aged 18-30 years who received an allogeneic stem cell transplant from an unrelated donor, was CMV-positive, and had acute GVHD only. Some of these T cells may belong to the graft donor. Each CDR3 is given with its conserved first and last residue. The order of the fields is clone size, D gene, V gene, J gene, CDR3 DNA, CDR3 protein. A D gene is named only where the DNA matches it firmly. A clone size is listed for some rows: how often the clone was seen (once, few, many), or a class if it is expanded.

clone_size: medium-sized; d_call: .; v_call: TRBV5-6; j_call: TRBJ2-7; cdr3_nt: TGTGCCAGCAGCTTTGAGCCCAGTTGGGGCAGCTCCTACGAGCAGTACTTC; cdr3_aa: CASSFEPSWGSSYEQYF
clone_size: many; d_call: TRBD2; v_call: TRBV14; j_call: TRBJ2-1; cdr3_nt: TGTGCCAGCAGCCATCTAGTCCCAAGCGGGAGCCCGGACAATGAGCAGTTCTTC; cdr3_aa: CASSHLVPSGSPDNEQFF
clone_size: .; d_call: TRBD2; v_call: TRBV7-2; j_call: TRBJ2-5; cdr3_nt: TGTGCCAGCAGCTTGGGTAGCGGGGGGCGGGAGACCCAGTACTTC; cdr3_aa: CASSLGSGGRETQYF
clone_size: many; d_call: TRBD2; v_call: TRBV5-1; j_call: TRBJ2-7; cdr3_nt: TGCGCCAGCAGCTTGGTAGCGGGGGTCCGCTCCTACGAGCAGTACTTC; cdr3_aa: CASSLVAGVRSYEQYF
clone_size: many; d_call: .; v_call: TRBV6-1; j_call: TRBJ1-5; cdr3_nt: TGTGCCAGCACCCCAGATTGGGGGCGATATCAGCCCCAGCATTTT; cdr3_aa: CASTPDWGRYQPQHF
clone_size: many; d_call: TRBD1; v_call: TRBV9; j_call: TRBJ2-1; cdr3_nt: TGTGCCAGCAGCGCGGAAAAGGGACAGACATCCTACAATGAGCAGTTCTTC; cdr3_aa: CASSAEKGQTSYNEQFF
clone_size: many; d_call: .; v_call: TRBV7-3; j_call: TRBJ1-2; cdr3_nt: TGTGCCAGCAGCTATCGGACAGTAACGGATGGCTACACCTTC; cdr3_aa: CASSYRTVTDGYTF
clone_size: few; d_call: TRBD2; v_call: TRBV27; j_call: TRBJ2-3; cdr3_nt: TGTGCCAGCAGTTTACTAGCGGGATCGACAGATACGCAGTATTTT; cdr3_aa: CASSLLAGSTDTQYF
clone_size: few; d_call: .; v_call: TRBV30; j_call: TRBJ2-7; cdr3_nt: TGTGCCTGGAGTGTACTGGGGGCGCTTGGCGAGCAGTACTTC; cdr3_aa: CAWSVLGALGEQYF
clone_size: many; d_call: TRBD2; v_call: TRBV5-4; j_call: TRBJ2-7; cdr3_nt: TGTGCCAGCAGCTCCCGGGGGGGGCCACCGTCCTCCTACGAGCAGTACTTC; cdr3_aa: CASSSRGGPPSSYEQYF
clone_size: many; d_call: .; v_call: TRBV4-2; j_call: TRBJ1-2; cdr3_nt: TGTGCCAGCAGCCAAGTCTCTGGGGGGAGGGGGGGCTACACCTTC; cdr3_aa: CASSQVSGGRGGYTF
clone_size: many; d_call: .; v_call: TRBV21-1; j_call: TRBJ1-1; cdr3_nt: TGTGCCAGCAGCAAAAGGGGGGGGGTACTGTCGGACACTGAAGCTTTCTTT; cdr3_aa: CASSKRGGVLSDTEAFF
clone_size: many; d_call: .; v_call: TRBV30; j_call: TRBJ1-2; cdr3_nt: TGTGCCCGAAGCCGAGGGTTCGGCTACACCTTC; cdr3_aa: CARSRGFGYTF
clone_size: many; d_call: .; v_call: TRBV7-2; j_call: TRBJ1-4; cdr3_nt: TGTGCCAGCAGCTTAGGGGTTAGAGGGAGTAATGAAAAACTGTTTTTT; cdr3_aa: CASSLGVRGSNEKLFF
clone_size: many; d_call: TRBD1; v_call: TRBV7-9; j_call: TRBJ2-1; cdr3_nt: TGTGCCAGCAGCGTCGACAGGGGGCTCAATGAGCAGTTCTTC; cdr3_aa: CASSVDRGLNEQFF
clone_size: many; d_call: TRBD2; v_call: TRBV2; j_call: TRBJ2-7; cdr3_nt: TGTGCCAGCGGAACCGGACTAGCGGGAGGTGACGAGCAGTACTTC; cdr3_aa: CASGTGLAGGDEQYF
clone_size: many; d_call: TRBD2; v_call: TRBV14; j_call: TRBJ2-5; cdr3_nt: TGTGCCAGCAAAGGACTAGCGGGACAAGAGACCCAGTACTTC; cdr3_aa: CASKGLAGQETQYF
clone_size: many; d_call: TRBD2; v_call: TRBV19; j_call: TRBJ2-3; cdr3_nt: TGTGCCAGTAGTATGGCAGCCGGGACTAGCGGGAGCGGGCAGTATTTT; cdr3_aa: CASSMAAGTSGSGQYF
clone_size: many; d_call: .; v_call: TRBV6-1; j_call: TRBJ1-5; cdr3_nt: TGTGCCAGCAGTGAAGGTCCGCCGGCCCAGCATTTT; cdr3_aa: CASSEGPPAQHF
clone_size: many; d_call: .; v_call: TRBV12-2; j_call: TRBJ2-4; cdr3_nt: TGTGCGAGGTATTCCCGGACTAGCGGGGGACGGATTTCTTTAGCCAAAAACATTCAGTACTTC; cdr3_aa: CARYSRTSGGRISLAKNIQYF
clone_size: many; d_call: .; v_call: TRBV5-1; j_call: TRBJ1-1; cdr3_nt: TGCGCCAGCAGCCCGATTAGGGGGAACACTGAAGCTTTCTTT; cdr3_aa: CASSPIRGNTEAFF
clone_size: many; d_call: TRBD2; v_call: TRBV6-1; j_call: TRBJ2-4; cdr3_nt: TGTGCCAGCAGTGGAGGCCTAGCGGGAGAGGGTAAGAACATTCAGTACTTC; cdr3_aa: CASSGGLAGEGKNIQYF
clone_size: many; d_call: .; v_call: TRBV27; j_call: TRBJ2-5; cdr3_nt: TGTGCCAGCAGTTTATGGAGCGGCGAAGAGACCCAGTACTTC; cdr3_aa: CASSLWSGEETQYF
clone_size: .; d_call: .; v_call: TRBV18; j_call: TRBJ2-7; cdr3_nt: TGTGCCAGCTCGCCGGGGGGGGGACAGCAGAGCTACTTC; cdr3_aa: CASSPGGGQQSYF